The 31 T cell receptor beta chains reported below all come from one sample, sequenced in a study of shared clonotypes between healthy human individuals. Assay: immunoSEQ multiplex PCR; the TCRdb copy retains only in-frame clones and omits some. This repertoire shows approximately 2,000,000 clones, 85% to 95% found once; its top ten account for roughly 0.34%. The sample consisted of naive CD4+ T cells from PBMCs. Subset here: CD45RA+ positively selected. The source of these receptors is a man between 18 and 35 years old in good health. Some clones in this sample may be carry-over from other donors' samples.

V is TRBV7-3 and J is TRBJ2-3, with D unclear. Trimming shortened V by 5 bases and J by 6 bases, and 12 bases separated the two germline ends. Germline loops: CDR1 SGHTA, CDR2 FQGTGA. The CDR3 runs to 13 residues. CDR3 DNA: TGTGCCAGCAGCGTAGGACCGAATGATACGCAGTATTTT. Translated: CASSVGPNDTQYF.

Regarding this clone: Different DNA sequences within this sample yield the same CDR3. V is TRBV18 and J is TRBJ2-5; a weak D match, TRBD2 (6 bases). Germline CDR1 KGHSH, CDR2 LQKENI. The CDR3 consists of 14 residues. V shed 2 bases and J shed 4 bases, with 11 bases lying between them. This chain's CDR3 is CASSPAGSGETQYF. The CDR3 DNA reads TGTGCCAGCTCACCAGCGGGGTCGGGAGAGACCCAGTACTTC.

The rearrangement uses TRBV18 and TRBJ2-1; 14 bases fit TRBD2. The CDR3 sequence is 16 residues long. Germline CDR1 and CDR2: KGHSH and LQKENI. J gave up 5 bases and V 4 bases, and 4 bases lay outside the gene matches. The CDR3 reads CASSRSGLAGDNEQFF. As DNA, the CDR3 is TGTGCCAGCTCACGGTCGGGACTAGCGGGAGACAATGAGCAGTTCTTC.

V usage is TRBV5-8 and J usage is TRBJ2-1; 9 bases align to TRBD2. The CDR3 is 16 amino acids. Germline CDR1 SGHTS, CDR2 YDEGEE. The trim removed 2 bases at V and 10 bases at J, leaving 13 bases unmatched. Here the CDR3 DNA reads TGTGCCAGCAGCTTTATTAGCGGGGGAGTGGGGAACGAGCAGTTCTTC. It codes for CASSFISGGVGNEQFF.

The chain links TRBV4-3 to TRBJ2-2; 10 nucleotides line up with TRBD2. Trimming removed 2 bases from V and 5 bases from J; junction bases left unmatched: 5. Germline CDR1 LGHNA, CDR2 YSLEER. CDR3 length: 16 residues. As DNA, the CDR3 is TGCGCCAGCAGCCAACAGCGGGAGGGCCGAACCGGGGAGCTGTTTTTT. Translating it yields CASSQQREGRTGELFF.

This clone came up once. The chain employs TRBV28 and TRBJ2-7; 15 nucleotides match TRBD2. This CDR3 is built from 15 residues. Looked up from germline, CDR1 is MDHEN and CDR2 is SYDVKM. V shed 7 bases, J shed 7 bases, and the junction held 8 bases outside the gene matches. In DNA form, the CDR3 reads TGTGCCAGCACCCTAAGGACTAGCGGGAGGGGAGAGCAGTACTTC. Translation: CASTLRTSGRGEQYF.

Of note for this clone: One junction end does not reproduce the germline sequence, and a read error may be involved. The rearrangement uses TRBV7-2 and TRBJ1-2, with 7 bases aligning to TRBD1. The CDR3 is made up of 14 amino acids. CDR1 is SGHTA and CDR2 is FQGNSA in the germline V gene. As DNA, the CDR3 is TGTGCCAGCAGCTTGGCGAACCAGGGGGTAGCTCTCTCCTTC. This encodes CASSLANQGVALSF.

This chain connects TRBV5-8 to TRBJ2-1; D is perhaps TRBD2 (5 bases). CDR3 length equals 17 residues. Deletions cut 9 bases from V and 8 bases from J, with 30 bases between. The V gene's germline CDR1 is SGHTS and CDR2 YDEGEE. In nucleotides, the CDR3 is TGTGCCACCCACAGCGGAATGTCCTACATCCTCCGGGATGAGCAGTTCTTC. Translating gives CATHSGMSYILRDEQFF. The whole variable domain, filled in from reference TRBV5-8 and TRBJ2-1, reads EAGVTQSPTHLIKTRGQQATLRCSPISGHTSVYWYQQALGLGLQFLLWYDEGEERNRGNFPPRFSGRQFPNYSSELNVNALELEDSALYLCATHSGMSYILRDEQFFGPGTRLTVL.

V and J are TRBV27 and TRBJ2-7, with D unresolved. The CDR3 runs 12 residues. V lost 6 bases to trimming and J lost 6 bases, with 12 bases between them. Germline CDR1 reads MNHEY; CDR2 reads SMNVEV (reference sequence). The CDR3 here is CASRRPPGEQYF. The CDR3 DNA reads as TGTGCCAGCAGACGTCCCCCGGGCGAGCAGTACTTC.

The rearrangement links TRBV29-1 to TRBJ2-3; D is unclear. The V gene's germline CDR1 is SQVTM and CDR2 ANQGSEA. This CDR3 contains 10 residues. V lost 5 bases to trimming and J lost 5 bases, with 5 bases between them. This CDR3 is CSVMEDTQYF. CDR3 in DNA: TGCAGCGTTATGGAAGATACGCAGTATTTT.

The rearrangement joins TRBV2 to TRBJ1-1; D gene ambiguous. The V end lost 6 bases, the J end lost 4 bases, and 9 bases lay between the germline ends. From germline, CDR1 is SNHLY and CDR2 FYNNEI. The CDR3 extends over 12 amino acids. CDR3 sequence (DNA): TGTGCCAGCAGCGATCGGGGCACTGAAGCTTTCTTT. This encodes CASSDRGTEAFF.

This chain links TRBV6-5 with TRBJ2-5; D is unresolved. Germline V gene lookup returns CDR1 MNHEY and CDR2 SVGAGI. The CDR3 spans 13 residues. V lost 8 bases and J lost 5, with 15 bases in between. The CDR3, as DNA: TGTGCCAGCCGGGTCTGGAGTGACGAGACCCAGTACTTC. Protein: CASRVWSDETQYF.

This chain joins TRBV11-2 and TRBJ1-2; D might be TRBD1 (5 bases). This CDR3 region has 16 residues. Trimming took 4 bases from V and 2 from J, leaving 17 bases between them. Per germline, CDR1 SGHAT and CDR2 FQNNGV. The CDR3 nucleotides are TGTGCCAGCAGCTCTAGGGGAAACAGGCAAAACTATGGCTACACCTTC. Protein product: CASSSRGNRQNYGYTF.

The gene calls are TRBV28 and TRBJ1-2; 7 bases agree with TRBD1. CDR1 and CDR2 from the germline V gene are MDHEN and SYDVKM. The CDR3 runs to 17 residues. The junction had 14 bases not matched to a gene; V was cut back by 7 bases and J by 0 bases. Written as DNA, the CDR3 is TGTGCCAGCACCATAGTGGGAGGGGGCTCAGCTAACTATGGCTACACCTTC. It encodes CASTIVGGGSANYGYTF.

This clone came up a few times. The chain joins TRBV5-5 to TRBJ1-2, with TRBD1 as a possible D gene (5 bases). The CDR3 consists of 12 residues. The germline V and J ends were trimmed by 0 bases and 8 bases, with 8 bases remaining between them. Germline-derived CDR1 and CDR2 are SGHKS and YYEKEE (reference sequence). CDR3 loop: CASSLVGEGYTF. The CDR3 nucleotides read TGTGCCAGCAGCTTGGTGGGGGAGGGCTACACCTTC.

The V and J genes are TRBV28 and TRBJ1-5; the match to TRBD1 covers 9 bases. The germline V gene encodes CDR1 MDHEN and CDR2 SYDVKM. With 4 bases clipped from V and 2 bases from J, the junction kept 9 bases outside the gene matches. CDR3 length equals 17 residues. This CDR3 reads CASSSSTGGAGNQPQHF. The CDR3 DNA reads as TGTGCCAGCAGTTCATCTACAGGGGGCGCGGGCAATCAGCCCCAGCATTTT.

This chain links TRBV4-3 with TRBJ2-3; D possibly uses TRBD1 or TRBD2 (5 bases each). This CDR3 is built from 16 residues. Germline values: CDR1 LGHNA, CDR2 YSLEER. V lost 5 bases and J lost 0, with 15 bases in between. CDR3: CASSLGTQVSTDTQYF. The CDR3 DNA reads TGCGCCAGCAGCTTAGGGACGCAGGTTAGCACAGATACGCAGTATTTT.

This sequence joins TRBV5-1 and TRBJ1-3, with D perhaps matching TRBD1 (5 bases). Trimming left V 5 bases short and J 1 base short, with 10 bases between. Germline V gene data show CDR1 as SGHRS and CDR2 as YFSETQ. There are 14 residues in the CDR3. In nucleotides, the CDR3 is TGCGCCAGCAGGCAGACAGCTTCTGGAAACACCATATATTTT. Translation gives CASRQTASGNTIYF. Using reference TRBV5-1 and TRBJ1-3 for the parts outside the CDR3, the full variable domain is KAGVTQTPRYLIKTRGQQVTLSCSPISGHRSVSWYQQTPGQGLQFLFEYFSETQRNKGNFPGRFSGRQFSNSRSEMNVSTLELGDSALYLCASRQTASGNTIYFGEGSWLTVV.

CDR3 in amino acids: CASSLTHQGNTEAFF. The CDR3 coding sequence is TGTGCCAGCAGTTTAACCCACCAGGGTAACACTGAAGCTTTCTTT. V usage is TRBV6-5 and J usage is TRBJ1-1, with D maybe TRBD1 (5 bases). CDR1 and CDR2 (germline): MNHEY, SVGAGI. CDR3 length: 15 amino acids. V gave up 4 bases and J gave up 2 bases, with 14 bases separating them.

Remarks on this clone: Other DNA variants within this sample encode the same CDR3. The rearrangement joins TRBV5-1 to TRBJ2-1; D is uncertain. This CDR3 has 12 amino acids. V dropped 2 bases and J dropped 0 bases, with 0 bases sitting between them. Germline V gene lookup returns CDR1 SGHRS and CDR2 YFSETQ. CDR3 DNA sequence: TGCGCCAGCAGCTTCTCCTACAATGAGCAGTTCTTC. Amino acids: CASSFSYNEQFF.

This chain links TRBV30 with TRBJ2-1, with TRBD2 as a possible D gene (5 bases). This CDR3 region has 14 residues. The V gene's germline CDR1 is GTSNPN and CDR2 SVGIG (reference sequence). Deletions cut 2 bases from V and 4 bases from J, with 12 bases between. CDR3 residues: CAWSRDTLYNEQFF. The CDR3 DNA is TGTGCCTGGAGTCGGGATACATTATACAATGAGCAGTTCTTC.

The chain links TRBV28 to TRBJ2-7; a possible D gene is TRBD1 (6 bases). CDR1 is MDHEN and CDR2 is SYDVKM in the germline V gene. This CDR3 region has 14 residues. The V and J ends lost 2 bases and 3 bases respectively, with 11 bases between them. The CDR3 DNA is TGTGCCAGCAGTTTACGACAGGAGTTCTACGAGCAGTACTTC. It translates to CASSLRQEFYEQYF.

The chain uses TRBV27 and TRBJ1-5; TRBD1 agrees at 9 bases. This CDR3 has 17 amino acids. CDR1 is MNHEY, CDR2 SMNVEV, per germline (reference sequence). Trimming at V came to 4 bases and at J to 6 bases, leaving 13 bases not matched to a gene. The DNA of the CDR3 is TGTGCCAGCAGTTACAGGGGGCTGGTAGGTCTTAGTCAGCCCCAGCATTTT. Translation gives CASSYRGLVGLSQPQHF.

This rearrangement joins TRBV30 to TRBJ1-2; D uncertain. The ends were cut back, 0 bases at V and 1 base at J, with 9 bases in the middle. The CDR3 has 14 amino acids. Germline assignment: CDR1 GTSNPN and CDR2 SVGIG (reference sequence). CDR3 DNA: TGTGCCTGGAGTGTTATTGCGAGTAACTATGGCTACACCTTC. It codes for CAWSVIASNYGYTF.

A note on this clone: Other DNA variants within this sample encode the same CDR3. CDR3 in amino acids: CSVEGGLSTDTQYF. The DNA for the CDR3 is TGCAGCGTTGAAGGCGGACTCTCCACAGATACGCAGTATTTT. V usage is TRBV29-1 and J usage is TRBJ2-3; TRBD2 might be the D (5 bases). From germline, CDR1 is SQVTM and CDR2 ANQGSEA. Trimming pared 1 base from V and 2 bases from J, leaving 10 bases between. This CDR3 is built from 14 residues.

The chain joins TRBV6-1 to TRBJ2-5; 7 bases agree with TRBD1. CDR1 and CDR2 (germline): MNHNS, SASEGT. The CDR3 consists of 16 residues. Trimming at V came to 3 bases and at J to 1 base, leaving 8 bases not matched to a gene. The CDR3 is CASSDRRQGSQETQYF. Here the CDR3 DNA reads TGTGCCAGCAGTGACCGACGACAGGGATCCCAAGAGACCCAGTACTTC.

On this clone: Additional DNA sequences in this sample encode the identical CDR3. This chain's CDR3 is CASSLGNTEAFF. The CDR3 bases are TGTGCCAGCTCCTTAGGGAACACTGAAGCTTTCTTT. This rearrangement joins TRBV18 to TRBJ1-1; no clear D gene. The V gene lost 6 bases and the J gene lost 1 base, with 6 bases spanning the gap. Germline assignment: CDR1 KGHSH and CDR2 LQKENI. The CDR3 runs 12 residues.

The rearrangement joins TRBV11-3 to TRBJ2-7, with 9 bases lining up with TRBD2. Trimming at V came to 6 bases and at J to 5 bases, leaving 26 bases not matched to a gene. The CDR3 consists of 20 residues. Looked up from germline, CDR1 is SGHNT and CDR2 is YENEEA. The CDR3 region is CASRNMSWREGISMRDEQYF. DNA for the CDR3: TGTGCCAGCAGAAATATGAGCTGGCGGGAGGGCATCTCTATGCGCGACGAGCAGTACTTC.

This clone has just one count. The chain links TRBV29-1 to TRBJ1-1; the D is unclear. The CDR3 is made up of 13 amino acids. V lost 3 bases, J lost 0 bases, and 8 bases lay in between. Per germline, CDR1 SQVTM and CDR2 ANQGSEA. The CDR3 DNA follows: TGCAGCGTTGAGTCACAACTGAACACTGAAGCTTTCTTT. This gives the protein CSVESQLNTEAFF.

The gene calls are TRBV11-2 and TRBJ2-2; D may be TRBD1 (5 bases). CDR1 and CDR2 (germline): SGHAT, FQNNGV. CDR3 length equals 15 residues. Trimming removed 4 bases from V and 6 bases from J, with 15 bases in between. CDR3 sequence: CASSSWGASSGELFF. The CDR3 DNA is TGTGCCAGCAGCTCCTGGGGCGCATCGTCCGGGGAGCTGTTTTTT. Together with reference TRBV11-2 and TRBJ2-2, the CDR3 gives the full variable domain: EAGVAQSPRYKIIEKRQSVAFWCNPISGHATLYWYQQILGQGPKLLIQFQNNGVVDDSQLPKDRFSAERLKGVDSTLKIQPAKLEDSAVYLCASSSWGASSGELFFGEGSRLTVL.

Worth noting for this clone: This same CDR3 is encoded by further DNA sequences in the sample. The chain employs TRBV30 and TRBJ1-2; D possibly corresponds to TRBD1 (5 bases). This CDR3 comprises 13 residues. Germline V gene lookup returns CDR1 GTSNPN and CDR2 SVGIG (reference sequence). V was pared by 0 bases and J by 4 bases, with 9 bases between. In DNA, the CDR3 is TGTGCCTGGAGTGTAGGGGAAGCCTATGGCTACACCTTC. This translates into CAWSVGEAYGYTF.